This T cell receptor (beta chain) originates from a study of blood T cell repertoires in COVID-19. Study in general: Researchers got acute and convalescent COVID-19 samples from the United States, Italy and Spain. From T cells, B-cell-depleted T cells, or PBMCs came the material, which was cDNA or gDNA.

In the source study's methods: Amplification from reference gene primers served as the basis for estimated nucleated cell counts. Sequencing used immunoSEQ multiplex PCR; TCRdb keeps in-frame clones, though not all of them. V, J and clone size are those of that table, while D and trimming were read from the DNA. The profile covers about 67,000 clones, with around 87% appearing a single time and 5% to 6.5% taken by the ten largest. In its sample, this clone was seen once. Germline V gene sequence: CDR1 MNHEY, CDR2 SMNVEV (reference sequence). The length of the CDR3 is 20 residues. The V end lost 5 bases, the J end lost 4 bases, and 30 bases lay between the germline ends.

Sequenced sample: peripheral blood. The V gene is TRBV27, the J gene TRBJ2-1; D gene unclear. This clonotype was obtained from a man in his fifties or sixties with active COVID-19. CDR3 region: CASSPTSPLIRPLLYNEQFF. In nucleotides, the CDR3 is TGTGCCAGCAGTCCAACCTCACCCCTAATAAGGCCCCTACTATACAATGAGCAGTTCTTC.